What follows describes a single T cell receptor beta chain. In the authors' methods: Scientists estimated how many nucleated cells there were by amplifying reference gene primers. Generated by immunoSEQ multiplex PCR, the TCRdb table keeps only in-frame clones and is missing some. D and trimming were read from the DNA, whereas the V and J calls and clone size are those reported in that table. Of 200,000 to 300,000 clones in the sample, more than 75% were seen once. The data belong to a study of blood T cell repertoires in COVID-19. Across the study: The origin of the acute and convalescent COVID-19 samples was the United States, Italy and Spain. From T cells, B-cell-depleted T cells, or PBMCs came the material, which was cDNA or gDNA.

Trimming cost V 8 bases and J 6 bases; bases outside gene matches: 10. Germline V gene sequence: CDR1 LNHNV, CDR2 YYDKDF (reference sequence). CDR3 length: 14 residues. The chain links TRBV15 to TRBJ1-2, with 9 bases identical to TRBD1. The sequence derives from a middle-aged woman who had recovered from COVID-19. The sequencing input was peripheral blood. DNA of the CDR3: TGTGCCACCCGAGAAGCCGGGACAGGGAATGGCTACACCTTC. Translating it yields CATREAGTGNGYTF.